Below, 14 T cell receptor beta chains from the same sample are listed, as sequenced in a study of early T cells in non-severe SARS-CoV-2 infection. From the 5' RACE reads, TCRdb called clonotypes with MiXCR, one entry per CDR3 protein. The data show about 41,000 distinct CDR3 sequences, under 13% seen once. Sequencing was performed on whole blood. Every receptor here comes from an adult who was a healthcare worker with PCR-confirmed SARS-CoV-2 infection or an uninfected control (not recorded which).

At least ten counts were recorded for this clonotype. CDR3 coding DNA: TGTGCCACCAGTGACCCACGGGAGGAGGAAGAGACCCAGTACTTC. It yields the protein CATSDPREEEETQYF. The chain is built from TRBV24-1 and TRBJ2-5, with TRBD2 matching over 7 bases. The V gene's germline CDR1 is KGHDR and CDR2 SFDVKD. V trimming: 4 bases; J trimming: 3 bases; junction bases outside the gene matches: 7. This CDR3 has 15 residues.

As for this clonotype: It may be a read error: a sequence one base away is much more abundant. The genes are TRBV7-9 and TRBJ1-5; D is unresolved. The CDR3 is 13 residues long. Germline CDR1 SEHNR, CDR2 FQNEAQ (reference sequence). CDR3 sequence: CPSTRSPREPQHF. The CDR3 DNA sequence: TGTCCCAGCACCCGGAGTCCGCGCGAGCCCCAGCATTTT.

Comment on this clonotype: A much larger clone differs by one base, so this may be a read error. The chain links TRBV12-3 or TRBV12-4 to TRBJ1-2, with TRBD1 identical over 9 bases. This CDR3 has 16 residues. CDR3 sequence: CANSLGDRAFNYGYTF. CDR3 coding DNA: TGTGCCAACAGTTTAGGGGACAGGGCGTTTAACTATGGCTACACCTTC.

There are a few counts of this clonotype. This chain uses TRBV12-5 with TRBJ2-5; D is unresolved. Per germline, CDR1 LGHNT and CDR2 FRNRAP. V was pared by 6 bases and J by 3 bases, with 5 bases between. The CDR3 sequence is 11 residues long. CDR3 DNA sequence: TGTGCTAGTGGCCGAGAAGAGACCCAGTACTTC. Translating it yields CASGREETQYF.

In its sample, this clonotype was seen a few times. V and J are TRBV6-1 and TRBJ2-7; 10 bases are a match to TRBD1. CDR1 MNHNS and CDR2 SASEGT come from the germline V gene. The length of the CDR3 is 15 residues. J gave up 4 bases and V 6 bases, and 9 bases lay outside the gene matches. DNA for the CDR3: TGTGCCAGCAGCGCACCGGGACAGGGGATATACGAGCAGTACTTC. Encoded protein: CASSAPGQGIYEQYF.

The table lists this clonotype with many counts. V is TRBV20-1 and J is TRBJ2-5; 9 nucleotides align to TRBD2. The junction had 3 bases not matched to a gene; V was cut back by 3 bases and J by 1 base. The CDR3 spans 14 residues. CDR1 DFQATT and CDR2 SNEGSKA come from the germline V gene (reference sequence). The DNA of the CDR3 is TGCAGTGCTAGCCGGACTAGCGCCCAAGAGACCCAGTACTTC. Translated: CSASRTSAQETQYF.

This clonotype was seen only a few times. V gene TRBV10-1 combines with J gene TRBJ1-1; weak D call: TRBD1 (5 bases). With 10 bases removed from V and 0 bases from J, the gap between germline ends came to 12 bases. Germline V gene data show CDR1 as WNHNN and CDR2 as SYGVQD (reference sequence). The CDR3 consists of 13 residues. The DNA for the CDR3 is TGCGCCACCAGGGACGGATTGAACACTGAAGCTTTCTTT. It translates to CATRDGLNTEAFF.

In this sample, this clonotype is large. The CDR3 DNA reads TGTGCCAGCAGCTTCGACGGGACAGGGAACTATGGCTACACCTTC. It translates to CASSFDGTGNYGYTF. This sequence joins TRBV7-9 and TRBJ1-2; 9 positions agree with TRBD1. The CDR3 is 15 amino acids. The V and J ends lost 3 bases and 2 bases, in that order; junction bases with no gene match: 4. The germline V gene encodes CDR1 SEHNR and CDR2 FQNEAQ (reference sequence).

The table lists this clonotype with a few counts. This chain joins TRBV11-2 and TRBJ2-4, with D hard to call. The germline V gene encodes CDR1 SGHAT and CDR2 FQNNGV. The CDR3 is 11 residues long. Trimming took 2 bases from V and 9 from J, leaving 5 bases between them. CDR3 protein: CASSLYGIQYF. CDR3 coding DNA: TGTGCCAGCAGCTTATACGGCATTCAGTACTTC.

V gene TRBV9 combines with J gene TRBJ1-1, with D uncertain. Trimming left V 4 bases short and J 1 base short, with 11 bases between. The length of the CDR3 is 14 residues. The germline CDR1 and CDR2 sequences are SGDLS and YYNGEE. The DNA of the CDR3 is TGTGCCAGCAGCCGATTTGGCGAGAACACTGAAGCTTTCTTT. This encodes CASSRFGENTEAFF.

This clonotype has ten or more counts. V and J are TRBV7-3 and TRBJ1-5; D remains ambiguous. This CDR3 contains 13 residues. Germline V gene sequence: CDR1 SGHTA, CDR2 FQGTGA. Between the trimmed V and J ends, which lost 4 bases and 0 bases, there was a span of 4 bases. CDR3 in amino acids: CASSWGSNQPQHF. The CDR3 DNA reads TGTGCCAGCAGCTGGGGTAGCAATCAGCCCCAGCATTTT.

V usage is TRBV7-2 and J usage is TRBJ1-2; unclear D gene. The CDR3 is made up of 16 amino acids. Germline CDR1 reads SGHTA; CDR2 reads FQGNSA. The ends were cut back, 1 base at V and 4 bases at J, with 16 bases in the middle. The CDR3 loop reads CASSLVWSGSGYGYTF. The CDR3 bases are TGTGCCAGCAGCTTAGTTTGGTCGGGTAGCGGCTATGGCTACACCTTC.

V usage is TRBV5-4 and J usage is TRBJ2-3, with 8 positions matching TRBD1. CDR1 is SGHNT, CDR2 YYREEE, per germline (reference sequence). V shed 3 bases, J shed 3 bases, and the junction held 0 bases outside the gene matches. The CDR3 is 13 residues long. CDR3 residues: CASSWTGTDTQYF. CDR3 in DNA: TGTGCCAGCAGCTGGACAGGGACAGATACGCAGTATTTT.

Ten or more counts support this clonotype. The V call is TRBV29-1, the J call TRBJ2-2; 7 bases align to TRBD1. This CDR3 has 14 amino acids. The V and J ends lost 5 bases and 0 bases, in that order; junction bases with no gene match: 3. CDR1 is SQVTM, CDR2 ANQGSEA, per germline. This chain's CDR3 is CSVKGQPNTGELFF. The CDR3 nucleotides are TGCAGCGTTAAGGGACAGCCGAACACCGGGGAGCTGTTTTTT.